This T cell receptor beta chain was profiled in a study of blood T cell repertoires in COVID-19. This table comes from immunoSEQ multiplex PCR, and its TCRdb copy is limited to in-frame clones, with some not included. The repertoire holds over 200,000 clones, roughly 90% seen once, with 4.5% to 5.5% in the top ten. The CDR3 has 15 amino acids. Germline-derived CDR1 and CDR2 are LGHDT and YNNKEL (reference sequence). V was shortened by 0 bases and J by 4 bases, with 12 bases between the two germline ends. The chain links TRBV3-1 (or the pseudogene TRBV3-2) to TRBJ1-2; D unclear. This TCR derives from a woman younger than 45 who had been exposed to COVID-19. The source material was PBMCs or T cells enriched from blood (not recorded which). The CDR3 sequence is CASSQDHGRSYGYTF. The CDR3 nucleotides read TGTGCCAGCAGCCAAGATCACGGCCGGAGCTATGGCTACACCTTC.